These 19 T cell receptor beta chains were all obtained from the same sample, sequenced in a study of blood T cell repertoires in COVID-19. Clones were read by immunoSEQ multiplex PCR, and TCRdb kept only the in-frame ones, dropping some. This table holds roughly 87,000 clones, around 87% found once. Sequencing used peripheral blood. The receptor set was obtained from a man aged 40-55 years with acute or convalescent COVID-19.

This rearrangement joins TRBV11-3 to TRBJ2-2; the match to TRBD2 covers 10 bases. V trimming: 1 base; J trimming: 4 bases; junction bases outside the gene matches: 6. Germline CDR1 reads SGHNT; CDR2 reads YENEEA. This CDR3 has 17 residues. CDR3 in amino acids: CASSLAVGTSVTGELFF. The CDR3, as DNA: TGTGCCAGCAGCTTAGCGGTTGGGACTAGCGTCACCGGGGAGCTGTTTTTT. Drawing the rest from reference TRBV11-3 and TRBJ2-2, the complete variable domain is EAGVVQSPRYKIIEKKQPVAFWCNPISGHNTLYWYLQNLGQGPELLIRYENEEAVDDSQLPKDRFSAERLKGVDSTLKIQPAELGDSAVYLCASSLAVGTSVTGELFFGEGSRLTVL.

V usage is TRBV5-6 and J usage is TRBJ2-7; 7 nucleotides line up with TRBD2. CDR3 length: 14 residues. J gave up 5 bases and V 0 bases, and 5 bases lay outside the gene matches. Germline CDR1 reads SGHDT; CDR2 reads YYEEEE. The CDR3 bases are TGTGCCAGCAGCTTGGCGTGGGGGGGGAACGAGCAGTACTTC. Amino acid sequence: CASSLAWGGNEQYF.

V and J are TRBV29-1 and TRBJ2-1; 8 bases map to TRBD2. J lost 8 bases, V lost 5 bases, and 11 bases had no gene match. The CDR3 covers 14 residues. Germline CDR1 SQVTM, CDR2 ANQGSEA. CDR3 loop: CSVLGLGIFYEQFF. The CDR3 DNA reads TGCAGCGTTTTGGGACTAGGTATCTTCTATGAGCAGTTCTTC.

The chain combines TRBV6-5 with TRBJ2-1; 7 bases are shared with TRBD2. The germline gives CDR1 MNHEY, CDR2 SVGAGI. V dropped 8 bases and J dropped 1; count of bases not matched to a gene: 8. The length of the CDR3 is 15 residues. CDR3 DNA sequence: TGTGCCAGCGGGCCCCGGGGGGATTCCTACAATGAGCAGTTCTTC. It translates to CASGPRGDSYNEQFF.

This sequence joins TRBV19 and TRBJ2-5; 11 bases line up with TRBD1. V shed 6 bases, J shed 2 bases, and the junction held 8 bases outside the gene matches. This CDR3 is 16 amino acids long. Germline values: CDR1 LNHDA, CDR2 SQIVND (reference sequence). The CDR3 is CASRSPGTGGQETQYF. CDR3 coding DNA: TGTGCCAGTAGAAGTCCCGGGACAGGGGGGCAAGAGACCCAGTACTTC.

J is TRBJ1-1 and V is TRBV18, with TRBD1 matching 8 bases. J was trimmed by 3 bases and V by 2 bases; bases with no gene match: 8. CDR1 and CDR2 from the germline V gene are KGHSH and LQKENI. The CDR3 length is 16 residues. The CDR3 sequence: CASSPDPGQGDTEAFF. CDR3 bases: TGTGCCAGCTCACCAGACCCCGGACAGGGAGACACTGAAGCTTTCTTT.

The V gene is TRBV19, the J gene TRBJ1-2; the D gene is possibly TRBD1 (6 bases). Germline CDR1 is LNHDA and CDR2 is SQIVND (reference sequence). This CDR3 is built from 13 residues. Trimming cost V 6 bases and J 8 bases, with 16 bases left between them. The CDR3 DNA reads as TGTGCCAGTAGGTCCGGGACAATAAGGGGCTACACCTTC. Its protein product is CASRSGTIRGYTF.

The chain is built from TRBV6-2 or TRBV6-3 and TRBJ1-2; no clear D gene. The germline V and J ends were trimmed by 2 bases and 4 bases, with 8 bases remaining between them. Germline V gives CDR1 MNHEY, CDR2 SVGEGT. The CDR3 spans 13 residues. CDR3 protein: CASSYETVYGYTF. CDR3 DNA sequence: TGTGCCAGCAGTTACGAGACTGTCTATGGCTACACCTTC.

With regard to this clone: Distinct nucleotide sequences in the sample also encode this CDR3. The chain is built from TRBV19 and TRBJ1-5, with 9 bases matching TRBD1. The V gene's germline CDR1 is LNHDA and CDR2 SQIVND (reference sequence). V lost 5 bases to trimming and J lost 7 bases; unmatched junction nucleotides: 3. The CDR3 consists of 13 residues. In DNA, the CDR3 is TGTGCCAGTAGTGGGACAGGGAACCAGCCCCAGCATTTT. Encoded protein: CASSGTGNQPQHF.

V is TRBV13 and J is TRBJ1-2, with unresolved D. Trimming took off 1 base at V and 2 bases at J, with 11 bases between the two ends. Per the germline V gene, CDR1 is PRHDT and CDR2 is FYEKMQ (reference sequence). There are 15 residues in the CDR3. The CDR3 bases are TGTGCCAGCAGCTTAGTTCGGGGATACAACTATGGCTACACCTTC. It codes for CASSLVRGYNYGYTF.

The chain couples TRBV4-1 to TRBJ2-5, with D hard to call. The CDR3 sequence is 17 residues long. Germline assignment: CDR1 MGHRA and CDR2 YSYEKL. Deletions cut 0 bases from V and 5 bases from J, with 19 bases between. CDR3 bases: TGCGCCAGCAGCCAAGATGGTCAGGTCCCGCCACGGGAGACCCAGTACTTC. This encodes CASSQDGQVPPRETQYF.

The chain recombines TRBV18 with TRBJ1-2; the match to TRBD1 covers 7 bases. Germline V CDR1 and CDR2: KGHSH, LQKENI. The CDR3 is made up of 14 amino acids. V lost 1 base and J lost 8; bases outside the gene matches: 7. CDR3 residues: CASSPQQGLVGYTF. The CDR3 DNA reads TGTGCCAGCTCACCACAACAGGGGTTGGTAGGCTACACCTTC.

This clone came up once. The CDR3 is CAWSKGQGGVNEQFF. The CDR3 DNA sequence: TGTGCCTGGAGTAAAGGGCAGGGAGGGGTCAATGAGCAGTTCTTC. The chain links TRBV30 to TRBJ2-1; TRBD2 matches 7 bases. The CDR3 runs to 15 residues. J gave up 6 bases and V 2 bases, and 10 bases lay outside the gene matches. Germline CDR1 reads GTSNPN; CDR2 reads SVGIG (reference sequence).

The rearrangement links TRBV19 to TRBJ2-7; TRBD1 aligns across 9 bases. J was trimmed by 4 bases and V by 7 bases; bases with no gene match: 8. Germline V gives CDR1 LNHDA, CDR2 SQIVND (reference sequence). This CDR3 has 14 residues. The CDR3 sequence is CASMKTGGSYEQYF. The CDR3 DNA reads TGTGCCAGTATGAAGACAGGGGGGTCTTACGAGCAGTACTTC.

The J gene is TRBJ1-4, the V gene TRBV29-1; D possibly corresponds to TRBD1 (6 bases). CDR3 size: 12 residues. The germline V gene encodes CDR1 SQVTM and CDR2 ANQGSEA. Deletions cut 6 bases from V and 3 bases from J, with 8 bases between. The CDR3 loop is CSVRGANEKLFF. CDR3 DNA sequence: TGCAGCGTCAGGGGAGCTAATGAAAAACTGTTTTTT.

This clone was seen only once. V and J are TRBV29-1 and TRBJ1-2; the match to TRBD1 covers 11 bases. Germline V gene sequence: CDR1 SQVTM, CDR2 ANQGSEA. CDR3 length: 15 residues. The V and J ends lost 6 bases and 3 bases, in that order; junction bases with no gene match: 9. CDR3 nucleotide sequence: TGCAGCGTGGAATTCGGACAGGGGGCAGACTATGGCTACACCTTC. Amino acid sequence: CSVEFGQGADYGYTF.

This chain uses TRBV3-1 (or the pseudogene TRBV3-2) with TRBJ1-2; weak D call: TRBD1 (5 bases). The V end lost 0 bases, the J end lost 5 bases, and 16 bases lay between the germline ends. The germline V gene encodes CDR1 LGHDT and CDR2 YNNKEL (reference sequence). The CDR3 runs 16 residues. CDR3 loop: CASSQDLTVGRYGYTF. The CDR3 DNA reads TGTGCCAGCAGCCAAGATCTGACAGTCGGGAGGTATGGCTACACCTTC.

This clone has at least ten counts. The V and J genes are TRBV5-1 and TRBJ1-1; 7 bases are shared with TRBD1. V lost 5 bases to trimming and J lost 6 bases; unmatched junction nucleotides: 10. The CDR3 loop spans 14 amino acids. Germline V CDR1 and CDR2: SGHRS, YFSETQ. The CDR3 region is CASSSQTGTSEAFF. The CDR3 DNA reads TGCGCCAGCAGTTCGCAGACAGGGACCTCTGAAGCTTTCTTT.

The chain is built from TRBV5-1 and TRBJ1-1; no reliable D call. From germline, CDR1 is SGHRS and CDR2 YFSETQ. Trimming stripped 0 bases from V and 2 bases from J, with 5 bases between. There are 13 residues in the CDR3. CDR3 nucleotides: TGCGCCAGCAGCTTGGTCCGTAACACTGAAGCTTTCTTT. Translated, it gives CASSLVRNTEAFF.